The 18 T cell receptor beta chains given below trace back to one sample, sequenced in a study of blood T cell repertoires in COVID-19. Assay: immunoSEQ multiplex PCR; the TCRdb copy retains only in-frame clones and omits some. The profile shows over 400,000 clones, approximately 85% of them singletons. The specimen was peripheral blood. These receptors all come from a human donor in a cohort sampled during active COVID-19.

The V and J genes are TRBV10-3 and TRBJ2-1; 10 nucleotides align to TRBD2. Germline V CDR1 and CDR2: ENHRY, SYGVKD. The CDR3 consists of 12 residues. Trimming at V came to 11 bases and at J to 10 bases, leaving 8 bases not matched to a gene. The CDR3 bases are TGTGCCTTCCAGCGGGAGGGAGGGGAGCAGTTCTTC. It yields the protein CAFQREGGEQFF.

This sequence joins TRBV7-2 and TRBJ2-1; the D is unclear. V lost 8 bases to trimming and J lost 7 bases, with 9 bases between them. CDR1 and CDR2 (germline): SGHTA, FQGNSA. The CDR3 length is 11 residues. The CDR3: CASWLVNEQFF. Here the CDR3 DNA reads TGTGCCAGCTGGCTCGTAAATGAGCAGTTCTTC.

The chain combines TRBV15 with TRBJ1-1; D is undetermined. CDR3 length: 16 residues. Per the germline V gene, CDR1 is LNHNV and CDR2 is YYDKDF (reference sequence). Trimming cost V 0 bases and J 4 bases, with 15 bases left between them. CDR3 in DNA: TGTGCCACCAGCAGAGATGGGCCGGACTTGGGCACTGAAGCTTTCTTT. The encoded protein is CATSRDGPDLGTEAFF.

The DNA for the CDR3 is TGTGCCACCAGCAGAGATCCGGCTAGCTCCTACAATGAGCAGTTCTTC. Translating gives CATSRDPASSYNEQFF. The chain carries TRBV15 and TRBJ2-1; D unresolved. The CDR3 runs 16 residues. The V end was cut by 0 bases, the J end by 0 bases, with 9 bases between. Germline values: CDR1 LNHNV, CDR2 YYDKDF (reference sequence).

V and J are TRBV19 and TRBJ2-7; 8 positions agree with TRBD1. V lost 6 bases, J lost 0 bases, and 7 bases stayed unmatched. The CDR3 is 15 amino acids. Germline loops: CDR1 LNHDA, CDR2 SQIVND (reference sequence). The CDR3: CASSPGQGTSYEQYF. CDR3 nucleotide sequence: TGTGCCAGTAGCCCCGGACAGGGAACCTCCTACGAGCAGTACTTC.

This clone appeared many times. This sequence joins TRBV28 and TRBJ1-2, with D maybe TRBD1 (5 bases). Trimming cost V 5 bases and J 7 bases, with 20 bases left between them. Germline V lookup: CDR1 MDHEN, CDR2 SYDVKM. This CDR3 is 15 amino acids long. For the CDR3, the DNA is TGTGCCAGCAGTCCCCCGACAGTGGGAAAGCGTGGCTACACCTTC. It translates to CASSPPTVGKRGYTF.

The chain employs TRBV5-4 and TRBJ1-2; 7 bases agree with TRBD1. Germline CDR1 is SGHNT and CDR2 is YYREEE (reference sequence). CDR3 length: 13 amino acids. J was trimmed by 3 bases and V by 2 bases; bases with no gene match: 1. CDR3: CASSFGTDYGYTF. CDR3 DNA: TGTGCCAGCAGCTTCGGGACAGACTATGGCTACACCTTC.

The chain recombines TRBV19 with TRBJ2-7, with D possibly TRBD1 on 5 matching bases. The V end lost 1 base, the J end lost 7 bases, and 11 bases lay between the germline ends. CDR1 LNHDA and CDR2 SQIVND come from the germline V gene (reference sequence). The CDR3 extends over 13 amino acids. CDR3 DNA: TGTGCCAGTAGTATAGGAGCTTCAGGGGAGCAGTACTTC. Protein: CASSIGASGEQYF.

This chain uses TRBV19 with TRBJ1-5, with a weak D call TRBD1 (6 bases). Trimming shortened V by 5 bases and J by 5 bases, and 13 bases separated the two germline ends. This CDR3 spans 14 amino acids. Per the germline V gene, CDR1 is LNHDA and CDR2 is SQIVND (reference sequence). The CDR3 loop is CASSSGQSHQPQHF. The CDR3 nucleotides read TGTGCCAGTAGTTCCGGACAGAGCCATCAGCCCCAGCATTTT.

This chain joins TRBV18 and TRBJ1-1; D possibly corresponds to TRBD1 (5 bases). The CDR3 is 14 residues long. V gave up 0 bases and J gave up 8 bases, with 13 bases separating them. CDR1 is KGHSH, CDR2 LQKENI, per germline. CDR3 region: CASSPPSRDREAFF. The CDR3 bases are TGTGCCAGCTCACCACCTTCCAGGGATCGCGAAGCTTTCTTT.

The CDR3 protein is CASSPNYGAGELFF. Here the CDR3 DNA reads TGTGCCAGCAGTCCCAACTACGGCGCCGGGGAGCTGTTTTTT. The chain is built from TRBV28 and TRBJ2-2; no reliable D call. Germline V gives CDR1 MDHEN, CDR2 SYDVKM. The CDR3 extends over 14 amino acids. V gave up 5 bases and J gave up 6 bases, with 13 bases separating them.

The gene calls are TRBV15 and TRBJ1-2; 7 bases align to TRBD1. Trimming cost V 3 bases and J 0 bases; bases outside gene matches: 1. The CDR3 runs 14 residues. Germline V lookup: CDR1 LNHNV, CDR2 YYDKDF (reference sequence). CDR3 region: CATSRTGTNYGYTF. The DNA for the CDR3 is TGTGCCACCAGCAGGACAGGGACTAACTATGGCTACACCTTC.

The J gene is TRBJ2-1, the V gene TRBV20-1; the match to TRBD2 covers 8 bases. The germline gives CDR1 DFQATT, CDR2 SNEGSKA (reference sequence). The J segment lost 5 bases and the V segment lost 3 bases, leaving 6 bases of the junction unmatched. This CDR3 has 14 residues. The CDR3 loop reads CSASRRGAHNEQFF. The CDR3 DNA is TGCAGTGCTAGTAGGCGGGGGGCCCACAATGAGCAGTTCTTC.

This chain uses TRBV18 with TRBJ1-1; tentatively, D is TRBD1 (6 bases). The CDR3 contains 16 residues. V gave up 3 bases and J gave up 4 bases, with 18 bases separating them. Germline V gene sequence: CDR1 KGHSH, CDR2 LQKENI. The CDR3 reads CASSPGQAGGGTEAFF. CDR3 nucleotide sequence: TGTGCCAGCTCACCCGGCCAGGCGGGGGGCGGCACTGAAGCTTTCTTT.

This rearrangement joins TRBV6-5 to TRBJ2-3; 8 bases are shared with TRBD2. V dropped 7 bases and J dropped 4; count of bases not matched to a gene: 7. Germline V gives CDR1 MNHEY, CDR2 SVGAGI. This CDR3 region has 14 residues. The CDR3 protein is CASTLSGSADTQYF. The CDR3 DNA sequence: TGTGCCAGCACTCTGAGCGGGAGCGCAGATACGCAGTATTTT.

The chain links TRBV18 to TRBJ2-7, with TRBD1 matching over 7 bases. Trimming removed 6 bases from V and 3 bases from J; junction bases left unmatched: 8. Germline values: CDR1 KGHSH, CDR2 LQKENI. The CDR3 sequence is 14 residues long. This CDR3 reads CASSSGQDRYEQYF. The CDR3 bases are TGTGCCAGCTCTAGTGGACAGGACCGCTACGAGCAGTACTTC.

V is TRBV28 and J is TRBJ1-5; a possible D gene is TRBD1 (6 bases). Germline-derived CDR1 and CDR2 are MDHEN and SYDVKM. The CDR3 has 16 amino acids. V lost 4 bases to trimming and J lost 16 bases, with 29 bases between them. For the CDR3, the DNA is TGTGCCAGCAGTTCCTCCCTCGGGGACAAGGCAAGATCCTATCATTTT. Translated, it gives CASSSSLGDKARSYHF.

Comment on this clone: The sample carries other DNA sequences with the same CDR3. This chain connects TRBV6-5 to TRBJ2-5; D is undetermined. Germline V CDR1 and CDR2: MNHEY, SVGAGI. There are 11 residues in the CDR3. Trimming left V 3 bases short and J 4 bases short, with 3 bases between. CDR3 protein: CASSYLETQYF. Here the CDR3 DNA reads TGTGCCAGCAGTTATCTAGAGACCCAGTACTTC.